The present T cell receptor (beta chain) was sequenced within a study of shared clonotypes between healthy human individuals. CDR1 SGHNT and CDR2 YYREEE come from the germline V gene (reference sequence). V lost 4 bases to trimming and J lost 2 bases; unmatched junction nucleotides: 8. The CDR3 totals 16 residues. Per the study methods: In the immunoSEQ data, sequences were junction-only and lacked quality scores, so filtering differed. Profiled with immunoSEQ multiplex PCR; TCRdb holds only in-frame clones, not every one. The V and J calls and clone size come from that table; D and trimming were worked out from the DNA. The sample holds 530,000 or so clones, approximately 79% seen once.

The chain joins TRBV5-4 to TRBJ2-7; 11 bases fit TRBD2. The sequenced sample consisted of PBMCs. This sequence originates from a woman in her forties in good health. Some clones in this sample may be carry-over from other donors' samples. This chain's CDR3 is CASSLLTSGATYEQYF. The CDR3 coding sequence is TGTGCCAGCAGCCTCCTGACTAGCGGGGCCACCTACGAGCAGTACTTC.